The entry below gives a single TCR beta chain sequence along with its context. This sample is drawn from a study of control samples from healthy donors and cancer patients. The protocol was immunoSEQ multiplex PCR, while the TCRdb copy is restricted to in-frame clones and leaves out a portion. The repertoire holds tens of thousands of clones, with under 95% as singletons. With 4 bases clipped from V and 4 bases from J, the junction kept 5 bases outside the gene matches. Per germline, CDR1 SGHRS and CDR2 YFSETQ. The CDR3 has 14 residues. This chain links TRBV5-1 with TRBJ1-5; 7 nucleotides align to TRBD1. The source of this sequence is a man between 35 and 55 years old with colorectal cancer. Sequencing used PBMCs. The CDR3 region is CASSLTGSNQPQHF. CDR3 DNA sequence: TGCGCCAGCAGCCTGACAGGGTCGAATCAGCCCCAGCATTTT.